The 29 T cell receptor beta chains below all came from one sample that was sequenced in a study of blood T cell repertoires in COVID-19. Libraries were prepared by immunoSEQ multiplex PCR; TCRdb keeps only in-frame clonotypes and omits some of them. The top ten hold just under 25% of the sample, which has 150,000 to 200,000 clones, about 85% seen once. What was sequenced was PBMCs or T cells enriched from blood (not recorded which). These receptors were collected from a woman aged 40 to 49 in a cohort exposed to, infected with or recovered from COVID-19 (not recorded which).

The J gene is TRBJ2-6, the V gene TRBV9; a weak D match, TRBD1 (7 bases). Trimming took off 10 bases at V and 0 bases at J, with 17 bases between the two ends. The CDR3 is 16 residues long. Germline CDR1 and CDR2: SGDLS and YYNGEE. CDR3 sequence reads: CAGFQGGNSGANVLTF. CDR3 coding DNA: TGTGCCGGATTCCAGGGGGGAAACTCTGGGGCCAACGTCCTGACTTTC.

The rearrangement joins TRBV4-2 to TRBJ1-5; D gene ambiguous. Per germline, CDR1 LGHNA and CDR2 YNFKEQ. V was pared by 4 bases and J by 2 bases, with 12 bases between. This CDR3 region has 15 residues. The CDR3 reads CASSPRAAGNQPQHF. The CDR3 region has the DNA TGTGCCAGCAGCCCTCGGGCAGCGGGCAATCAGCCCCAGCATTTT.

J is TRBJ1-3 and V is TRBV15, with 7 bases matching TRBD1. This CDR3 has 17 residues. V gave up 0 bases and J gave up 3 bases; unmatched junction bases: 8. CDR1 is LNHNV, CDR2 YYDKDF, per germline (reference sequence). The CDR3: CATSRDLQGGFGNTIYF. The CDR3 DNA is TGTGCCACCAGCAGAGATTTGCAGGGGGGTTTTGGAAACACCATATATTTT.

The CDR3 region is CASSLGLGRGREQKMGTGELFF. As DNA, the CDR3 is TGTGCCAGCAGCTTAGGCCTCGGGAGGGGGCGCGAACAAAAGATGGGGACCGGGGAGCTGTTTTTT. The gene calls are TRBV13 and TRBJ2-2; perhaps TRBD2 as D (8 bases). The CDR3 has 22 residues. Per germline, CDR1 PRHDT and CDR2 FYEKMQ (reference sequence). V lost 0 bases, J lost 5 bases, and 31 bases lay in between.

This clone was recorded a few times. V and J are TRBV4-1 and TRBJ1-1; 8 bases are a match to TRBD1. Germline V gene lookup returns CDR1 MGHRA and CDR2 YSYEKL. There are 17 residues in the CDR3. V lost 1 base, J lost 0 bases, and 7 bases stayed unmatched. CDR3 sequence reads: CASSQGGTGRMNTEAFF. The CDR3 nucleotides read TGCGCCAGCAGCCAAGGGGGGACAGGTAGAATGAACACTGAAGCTTTCTTT.

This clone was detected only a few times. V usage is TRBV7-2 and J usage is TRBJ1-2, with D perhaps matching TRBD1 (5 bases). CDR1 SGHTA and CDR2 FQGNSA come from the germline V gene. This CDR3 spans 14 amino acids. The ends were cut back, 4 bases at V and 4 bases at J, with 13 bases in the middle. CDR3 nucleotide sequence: TGTGCCAGCAGCTCCAAGGGAGGGGTCTATGGCTACACCTTC. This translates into CASSSKGGVYGYTF.

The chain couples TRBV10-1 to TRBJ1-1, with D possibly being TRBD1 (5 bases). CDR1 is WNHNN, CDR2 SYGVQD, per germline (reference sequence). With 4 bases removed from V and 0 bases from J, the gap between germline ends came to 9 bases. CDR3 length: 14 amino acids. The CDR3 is CASSGSRVNTEAFF. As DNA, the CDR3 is TGCGCCAGCAGTGGGAGCAGGGTGAACACTGAAGCTTTCTTT.

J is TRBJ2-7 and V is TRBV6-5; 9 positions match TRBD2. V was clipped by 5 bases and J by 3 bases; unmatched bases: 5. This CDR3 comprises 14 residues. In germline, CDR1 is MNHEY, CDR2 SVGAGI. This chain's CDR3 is CASSKRGDVYEQYF. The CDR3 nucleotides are TGTGCCAGCAGTAAGCGGGGGGATGTCTACGAGCAGTACTTC.

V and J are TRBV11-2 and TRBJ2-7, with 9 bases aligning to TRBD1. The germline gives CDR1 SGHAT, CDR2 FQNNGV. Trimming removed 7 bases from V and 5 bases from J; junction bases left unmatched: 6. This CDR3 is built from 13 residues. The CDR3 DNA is TGTGCCAGCATGACAGGGGGGGGCAACGAGCAGTACTTC. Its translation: CASMTGGGNEQYF.

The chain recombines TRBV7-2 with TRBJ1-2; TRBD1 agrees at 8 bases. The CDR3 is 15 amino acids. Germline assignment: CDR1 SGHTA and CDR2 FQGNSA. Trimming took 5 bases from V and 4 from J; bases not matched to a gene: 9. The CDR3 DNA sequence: TGTGCCAGCAGCGGACAGGGTACCCTCACCTATGGCTACACCTTC. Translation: CASSGQGTLTYGYTF.

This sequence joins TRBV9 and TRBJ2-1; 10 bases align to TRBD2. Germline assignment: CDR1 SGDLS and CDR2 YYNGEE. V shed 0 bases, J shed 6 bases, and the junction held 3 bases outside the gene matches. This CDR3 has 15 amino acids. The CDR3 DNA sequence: TGTGCCAGCAGCGTAGCTAGCGGGAGTGTCAATGAGCAGTTCTTC. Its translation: CASSVASGSVNEQFF.

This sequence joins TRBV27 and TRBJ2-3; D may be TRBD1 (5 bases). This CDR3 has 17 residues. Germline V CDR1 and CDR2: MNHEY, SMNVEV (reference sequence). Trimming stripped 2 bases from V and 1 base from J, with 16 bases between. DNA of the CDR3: TGTGCCAGCAGTTTAAGGGGTCGAGTGCAGGGCACAGATACGCAGTATTTT. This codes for CASSLRGRVQGTDTQYF.

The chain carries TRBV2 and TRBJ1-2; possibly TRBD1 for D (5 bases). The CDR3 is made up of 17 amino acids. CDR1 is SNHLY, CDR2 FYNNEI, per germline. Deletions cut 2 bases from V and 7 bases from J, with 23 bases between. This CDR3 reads CASSERVTNRWKGGYTF. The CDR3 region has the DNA TGTGCCAGCAGTGAAAGAGTAACTAACAGGTGGAAGGGTGGCTACACCTTC.

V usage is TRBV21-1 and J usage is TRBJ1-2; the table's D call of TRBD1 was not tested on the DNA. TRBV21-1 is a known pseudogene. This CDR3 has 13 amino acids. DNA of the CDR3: TGTGCCAGCAGCTCCGACAGGGCCTATGGCTACACCTTC. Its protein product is CASSSDRAYGYTF.

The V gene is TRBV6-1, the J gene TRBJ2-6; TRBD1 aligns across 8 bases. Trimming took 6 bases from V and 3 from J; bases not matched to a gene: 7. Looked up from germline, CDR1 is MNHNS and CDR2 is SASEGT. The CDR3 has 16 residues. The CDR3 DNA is TGTGCCAGCAGCGAATCCAGGGGGCATGGGGCCAACGTCCTGACTTTC. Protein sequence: CASSESRGHGANVLTF.

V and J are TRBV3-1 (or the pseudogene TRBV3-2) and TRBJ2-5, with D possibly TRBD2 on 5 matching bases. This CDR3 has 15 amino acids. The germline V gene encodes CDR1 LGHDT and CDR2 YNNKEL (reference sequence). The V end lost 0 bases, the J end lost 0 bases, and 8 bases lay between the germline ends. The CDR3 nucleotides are TGTGCCAGCAGCCAAGAACAGCGGTACCAAGAGACCCAGTACTTC. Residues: CASSQEQRYQETQYF.

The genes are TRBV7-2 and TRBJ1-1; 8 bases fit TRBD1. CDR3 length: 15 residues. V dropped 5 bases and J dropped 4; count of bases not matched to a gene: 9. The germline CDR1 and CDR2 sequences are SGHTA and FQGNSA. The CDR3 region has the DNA TGTGCCAGCAGCATACACGCCAGGGGGCGCACTGAAGCTTTCTTT. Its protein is CASSIHARGRTEAFF. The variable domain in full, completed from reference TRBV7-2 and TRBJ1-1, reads GAGVSQSPSNKVTEKGKDVELRCDPISGHTALYWYRQSLGQGLEFLIYFQGNSAPDKSGLPSDRFSAERTGGSVSTLTIQRTQQEDSAVYLCASSIHARGRTEAFFGQGTRLTVV.

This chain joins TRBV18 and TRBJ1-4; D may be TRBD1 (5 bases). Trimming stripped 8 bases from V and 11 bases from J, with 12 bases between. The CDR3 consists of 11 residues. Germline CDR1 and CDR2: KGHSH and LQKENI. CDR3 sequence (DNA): TGTGCCAGCCGCAGGGAGGCTAAACTGTTTTTT. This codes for CASRREAKLFF.

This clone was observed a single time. The CDR3 loop is CASSETGIYGYTF. CDR3 sequence (DNA): TGTGCCAGCAGTGAAACAGGGATATACGGCTACACCTTC. This chain connects TRBV2 to TRBJ1-2, with a possible D match to TRBD1 (6 bases). V lost 2 bases, J lost 8 bases, and 12 bases lay in between. The CDR3 is 13 amino acids. Germline V gives CDR1 SNHLY, CDR2 FYNNEI.

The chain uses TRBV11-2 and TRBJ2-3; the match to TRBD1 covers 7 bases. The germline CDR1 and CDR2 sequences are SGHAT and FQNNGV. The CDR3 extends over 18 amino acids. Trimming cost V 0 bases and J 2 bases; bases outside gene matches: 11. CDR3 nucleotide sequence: TGTGCCAGCAGCTTAGATTTGACAGGGAATAGAGACACAGATACGCAGTATTTT. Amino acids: CASSLDLTGNRDTDTQYF.

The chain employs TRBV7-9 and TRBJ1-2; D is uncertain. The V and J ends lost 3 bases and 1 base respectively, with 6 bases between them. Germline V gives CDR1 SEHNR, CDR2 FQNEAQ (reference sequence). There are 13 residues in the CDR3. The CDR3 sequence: CASSFGDNYGYTF. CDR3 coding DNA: TGTGCCAGCAGCTTCGGGGATAACTATGGCTACACCTTC.

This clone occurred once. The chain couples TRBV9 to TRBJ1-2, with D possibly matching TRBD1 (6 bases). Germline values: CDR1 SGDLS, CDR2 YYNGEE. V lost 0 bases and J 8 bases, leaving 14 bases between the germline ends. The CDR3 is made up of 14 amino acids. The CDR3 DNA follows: TGTGCCAGCAGCGTAGGTACAGGGAGTGGCGGCTACACCTTC. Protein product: CASSVGTGSGGYTF.

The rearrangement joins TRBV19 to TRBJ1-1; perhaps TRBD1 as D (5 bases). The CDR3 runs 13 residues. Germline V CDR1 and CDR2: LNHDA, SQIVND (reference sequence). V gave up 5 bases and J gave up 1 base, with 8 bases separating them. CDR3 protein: CASSFTGNTEAFF. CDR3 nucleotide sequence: TGTGCCAGTAGTTTTACAGGGAACACTGAAGCTTTCTTT.

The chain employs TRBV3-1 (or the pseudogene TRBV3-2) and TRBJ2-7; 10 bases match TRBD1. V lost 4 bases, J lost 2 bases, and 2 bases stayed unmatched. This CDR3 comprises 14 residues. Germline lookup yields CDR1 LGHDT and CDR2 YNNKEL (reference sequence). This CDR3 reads CASSRDRGPYEQYF. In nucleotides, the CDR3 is TGTGCCAGCAGCCGGGACAGGGGACCCTACGAGCAGTACTTC.

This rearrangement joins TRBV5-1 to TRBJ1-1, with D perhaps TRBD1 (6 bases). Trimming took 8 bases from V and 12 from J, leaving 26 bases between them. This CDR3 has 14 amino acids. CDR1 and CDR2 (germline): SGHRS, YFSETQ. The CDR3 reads CARGAQGRLERTFF. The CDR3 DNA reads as TGCGCCAGGGGGGCCCAGGGTCGACTTGAGCGGACTTTCTTT.

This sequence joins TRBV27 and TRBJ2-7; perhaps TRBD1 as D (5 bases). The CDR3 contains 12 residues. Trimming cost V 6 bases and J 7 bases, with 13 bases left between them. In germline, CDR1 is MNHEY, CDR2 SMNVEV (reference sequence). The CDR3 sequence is CASSQGNGEQYF. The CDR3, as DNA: TGTGCCAGCAGCCAGGGAAATGGTGAGCAGTACTTC.

CDR3 region: CASSVDNPNYGYTF. CDR3 bases: TGCGCCAGCAGCGTTGACAACCCAAACTATGGCTACACCTTC. V and J are TRBV5-1 and TRBJ1-2; no firm D call. V dropped 4 bases and J dropped 2 bases, with 12 bases sitting between them. The CDR3 is 14 residues long. Germline-derived CDR1 and CDR2 are SGHRS and YFSETQ.

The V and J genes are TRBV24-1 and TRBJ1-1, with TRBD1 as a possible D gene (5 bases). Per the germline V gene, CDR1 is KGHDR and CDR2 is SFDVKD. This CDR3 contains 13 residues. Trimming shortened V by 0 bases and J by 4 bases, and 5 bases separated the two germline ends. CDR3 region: CATSDLGATEAFF. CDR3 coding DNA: TGTGCCACCAGTGATTTGGGGGCCACTGAAGCTTTCTTT.

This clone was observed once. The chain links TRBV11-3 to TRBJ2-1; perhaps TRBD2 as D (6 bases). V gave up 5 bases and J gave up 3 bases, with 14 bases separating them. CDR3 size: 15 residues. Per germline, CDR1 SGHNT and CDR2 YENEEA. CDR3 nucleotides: TGTGCCAGCAGCCTCCGGCGGGGCAACTACAATGAGCAGTTCTTC. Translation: CASSLRRGNYNEQFF.